These 4 T cell receptor beta chains came from one sample sequenced in a study of cytomegalovirus exposure and HLA in healthy donors. The study ran its PCR with 60 Vbeta and 13 Jbeta primers. Sequencing was performed with immunoSEQ multiplex PCR; in TCRdb, only in-frame clones are kept and a portion is missing. The sample carries 150,000 to 200,000 clones, roughly 79% recorded once. What was sequenced was PBMCs. The receptors shown here come from a woman aged 18 to 35 in good health and CMV-seropositive.

The chain carries TRBV4-3 and TRBJ2-7, with D possibly matching TRBD1 (5 bases). The CDR3 extends over 15 amino acids. Trimming left V 0 bases short and J 3 bases short, with 12 bases between. Germline V gives CDR1 LGHNA, CDR2 YSLEER. CDR3 loop: CASSQERGSVYEQYF. The CDR3 region has the DNA TGCGCCAGCAGCCAAGAAAGGGGATCGGTCTACGAGCAGTACTTC.

The chain carries TRBV2 and TRBJ1-2; the match to TRBD1 covers 10 bases. J lost 6 bases, V lost 8 bases, and 6 bases had no gene match. This CDR3 is 13 amino acids long. Germline assignment: CDR1 SNHLY and CDR2 FYNNEI. This CDR3 reads CASAGTGVDGYTF. The DNA for the CDR3 is TGTGCCAGCGCCGGGACAGGGGTGGATGGCTACACCTTC.

The V gene is TRBV5-6, the J gene TRBJ2-1; tentatively, D is TRBD1 (5 bases). Germline CDR1 reads SGHDT; CDR2 reads YYEEEE. This CDR3 comprises 13 residues. Trimming removed 0 bases from V and 7 bases from J, with 8 bases in between. CDR3 loop: CASSLVGANEQFF. In nucleotides, the CDR3 is TGTGCCAGCAGCTTGGTAGGGGCGAATGAGCAGTTCTTC. The full variable domain, its missing parts supplied by reference TRBV5-6 and TRBJ2-1, is DAGVTQSPTHLIKTRGQQVTLRCSPKSGHDTVSWYQQALGQGPQFIFQYYEEEERQRGNFPDRFSGHQFPNYSSELNVNALLLGDSALYLCASSLVGANEQFFGPGTRLTVL.

As regards this clone: The sample has other DNA sequences that encode this CDR3 too. This chain joins TRBV30 and TRBJ1-3, with D perhaps TRBD1 (5 bases). CDR3 length: 14 residues. Trimming pared 5 bases from V and 7 bases from J, leaving 18 bases between. CDR1 GTSNPN and CDR2 SVGIG come from the germline V gene (reference sequence). The CDR3 nucleotides read TGTGCCTGGGGCCACGGGGGTTCAGGGAACACCATATATTTT. Translation: CAWGHGGSGNTIYF.